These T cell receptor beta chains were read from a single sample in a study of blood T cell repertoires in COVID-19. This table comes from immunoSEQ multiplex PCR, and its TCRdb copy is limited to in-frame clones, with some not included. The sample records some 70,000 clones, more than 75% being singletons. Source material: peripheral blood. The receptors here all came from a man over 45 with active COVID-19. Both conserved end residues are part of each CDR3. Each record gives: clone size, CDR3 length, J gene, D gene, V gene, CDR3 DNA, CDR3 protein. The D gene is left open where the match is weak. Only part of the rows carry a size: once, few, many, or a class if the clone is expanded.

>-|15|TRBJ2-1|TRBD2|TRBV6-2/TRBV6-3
TGTGCCAGCAGTTACTCAGCGGGAGCTTACAATGAGCAGTTCTTC
CASSYSAGAYNEQFF
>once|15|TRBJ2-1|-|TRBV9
TGTGCCAGCAGCGTCCAGGAGGGCTCCTACAATGAGCAGTTCTTC
CASSVQEGSYNEQFF
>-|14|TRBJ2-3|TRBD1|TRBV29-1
TGCAGCGTTGACAGGACAGGGAGGACAGATACGCAGTATTTT
CSVDRTGRTDTQYF
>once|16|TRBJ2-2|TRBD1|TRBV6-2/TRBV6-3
TGTGCCAGCAGTACGGCCGGGACAGGGGGGACCGGGGAGCTGTTTTTT
CASSTAGTGGTGELFF
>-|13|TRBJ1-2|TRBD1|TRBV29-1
TGCAGCGCACTTCAGGGGGCGGACTATGGCTACACCTTC
CSALQGADYGYTF
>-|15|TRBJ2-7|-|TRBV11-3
TGTGCCAGCAGCTTAGGCGGGGGCGGCCGCTACGAGCAGTACTTC
CASSLGGGGRYEQYF
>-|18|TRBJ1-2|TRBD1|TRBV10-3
TGTGCCATCAGTGCTATTATGGGACAGGCGAAAGGGAACTATGGCTACACCTTC
CAISAIMGQAKGNYGYTF
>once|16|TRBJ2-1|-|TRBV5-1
TGCGCCAGCAGCTCCCTTGGTAGCGGCTCCTACAATGAGCAGTTCTTC
CASSSLGSGSYNEQFF
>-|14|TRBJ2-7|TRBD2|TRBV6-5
TGTGCCAGCAGCCGACTAGCGGGAGACTACGAGCAGTACTTC
CASSRLAGDYEQYF
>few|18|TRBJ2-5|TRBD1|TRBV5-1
TGCGCCAGCAGCCTAAGACCGTCAGGGGGCCCAGAATCAGAGACCCAGTACTTC
CASSLRPSGGPESETQYF
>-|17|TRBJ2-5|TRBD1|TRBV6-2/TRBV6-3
TGTGCCAGCAGTAGAATAGGGGGCCTAGGGGGCGCGGAGACCCAGTACTTC
CASSRIGGLGGAETQYF